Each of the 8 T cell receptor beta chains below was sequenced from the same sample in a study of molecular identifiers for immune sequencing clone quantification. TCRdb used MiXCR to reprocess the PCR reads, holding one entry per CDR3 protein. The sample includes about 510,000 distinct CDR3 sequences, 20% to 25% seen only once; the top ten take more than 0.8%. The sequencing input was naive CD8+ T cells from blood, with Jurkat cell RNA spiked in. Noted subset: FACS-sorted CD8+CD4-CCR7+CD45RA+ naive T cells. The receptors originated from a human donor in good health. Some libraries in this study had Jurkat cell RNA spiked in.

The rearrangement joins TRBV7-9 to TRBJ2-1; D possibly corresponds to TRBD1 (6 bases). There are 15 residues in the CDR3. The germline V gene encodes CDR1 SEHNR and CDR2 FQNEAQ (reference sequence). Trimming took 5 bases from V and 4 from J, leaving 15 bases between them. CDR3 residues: CASSPGSTGYNEQFF. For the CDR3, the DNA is TGTGCCAGCAGCCCCGGATCGACAGGATACAATGAGCAGTTCTTC.

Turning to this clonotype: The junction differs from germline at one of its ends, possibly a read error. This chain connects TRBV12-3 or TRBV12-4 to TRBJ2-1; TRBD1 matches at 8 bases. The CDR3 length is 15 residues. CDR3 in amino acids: CASSSTGGSYNEQLF. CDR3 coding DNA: TGTGCCAGCAGTTCAACAGGGGGATCTTACAATGAGCAGCTCTTC.

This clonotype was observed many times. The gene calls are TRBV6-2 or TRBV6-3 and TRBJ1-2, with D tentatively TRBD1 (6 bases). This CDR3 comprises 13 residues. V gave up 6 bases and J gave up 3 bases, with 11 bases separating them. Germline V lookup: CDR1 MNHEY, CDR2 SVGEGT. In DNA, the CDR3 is TGTGCCAGCAGCCGGACAGAATACTATGGCTACACCTTC. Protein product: CASSRTEYYGYTF.

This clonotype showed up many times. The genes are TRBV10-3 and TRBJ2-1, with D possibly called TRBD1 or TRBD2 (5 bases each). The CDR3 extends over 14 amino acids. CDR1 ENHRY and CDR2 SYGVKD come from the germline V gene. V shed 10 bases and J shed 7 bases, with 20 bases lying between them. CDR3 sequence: CATQKGGEGNEQFF. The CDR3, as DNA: TGTGCCACCCAGAAGGGCGGCGAGGGGAATGAGCAGTTCTTC.

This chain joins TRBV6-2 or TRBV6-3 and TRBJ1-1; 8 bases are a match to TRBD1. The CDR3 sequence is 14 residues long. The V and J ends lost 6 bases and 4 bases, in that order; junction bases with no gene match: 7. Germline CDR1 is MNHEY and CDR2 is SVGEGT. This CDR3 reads CASRPQGAGTEAFF. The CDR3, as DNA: TGTGCCAGCAGACCTCAGGGGGCCGGCACTGAAGCTTTCTTT.

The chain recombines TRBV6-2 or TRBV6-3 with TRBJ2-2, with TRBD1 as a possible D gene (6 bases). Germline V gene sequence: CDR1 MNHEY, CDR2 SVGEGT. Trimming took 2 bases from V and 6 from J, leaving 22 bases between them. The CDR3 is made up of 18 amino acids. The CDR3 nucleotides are TGTGCCAGCAGTTACACGACAGGCTCGGGGTTTGAGGCCGGGGAGCTGTTTTTT. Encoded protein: CASSYTTGSGFEAGELFF.

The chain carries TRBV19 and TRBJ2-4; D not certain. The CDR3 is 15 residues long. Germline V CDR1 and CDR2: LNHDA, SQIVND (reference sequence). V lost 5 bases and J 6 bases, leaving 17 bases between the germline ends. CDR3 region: CASSWGGGDLNIQYF. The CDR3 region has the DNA TGTGCCAGTAGTTGGGGTGGTGGGGATTTAAACATTCAGTACTTC.

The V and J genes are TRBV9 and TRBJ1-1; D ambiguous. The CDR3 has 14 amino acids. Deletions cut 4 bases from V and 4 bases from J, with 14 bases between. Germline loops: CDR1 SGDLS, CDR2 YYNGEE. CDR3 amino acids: CASSPLVGSTEAFF. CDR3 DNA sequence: TGTGCCAGCAGCCCCCTCGTGGGGAGCACTGAAGCTTTCTTT.